The source of this TCR beta chain is a study of OX40 agonist ivuxolimab in advanced cancers. Using immunoSEQ multiplex PCR, the repertoire was profiled, and TCRdb retains in-frame clones only, with some absent. Here the sample spans around 60,000 clones, around 90% being singletons. This clonotype originated in an adult with an advanced solid tumor such as melanoma, head and neck, liver or kidney cancer. The sample here was CD4+ or CD8+ T cells sorted from blood, taken in a trial of the OX40 agonist ivuxolimab.

The CDR3 nucleotides are TGTGCCAGCTCACCATTTGCGGGCCAAGAGACCCAGTACTTC. It specifies CASSPFAGQETQYF. The chain couples TRBV18 to TRBJ2-5, with D perhaps matching TRBD2 (5 bases). The CDR3 loop spans 14 amino acids. V was pared by 2 bases and J by 1 base, with 8 bases between. Germline V gives CDR1 KGHSH, CDR2 LQKENI.